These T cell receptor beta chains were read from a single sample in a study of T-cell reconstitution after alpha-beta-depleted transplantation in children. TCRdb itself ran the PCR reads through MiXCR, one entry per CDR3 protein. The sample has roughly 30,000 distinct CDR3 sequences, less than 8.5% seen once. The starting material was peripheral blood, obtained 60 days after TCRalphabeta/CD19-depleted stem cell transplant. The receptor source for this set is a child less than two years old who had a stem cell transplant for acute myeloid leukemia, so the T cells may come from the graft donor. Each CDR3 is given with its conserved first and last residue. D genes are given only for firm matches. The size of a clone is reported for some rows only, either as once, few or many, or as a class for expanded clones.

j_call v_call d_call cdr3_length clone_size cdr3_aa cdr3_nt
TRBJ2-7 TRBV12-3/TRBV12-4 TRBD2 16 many CASSSETSGGAEEQYF TGTGCCAGCAGCTCAGAGACTAGCGGGGGGGCCGAAGAGCAGTACTTC
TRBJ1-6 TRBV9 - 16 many CASSVEGDSYNSPLHF TGTGCCAGCAGCGTAGAGGGGGACTCCTATAATTCACCCCTCCACTTT
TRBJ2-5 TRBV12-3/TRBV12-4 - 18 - CALSLAPSPGPRQETQYF TGTGCCCTCAGTTTAGCGCCCTCTCCGGGACCCCGCCAAGAGACCCAGTACTTC
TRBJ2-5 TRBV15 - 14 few CATSRELRGETQYF TGTGCCACCAGCAGAGAGCTGCGCGGGGAGACCCAGTACTTC
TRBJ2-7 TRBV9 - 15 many CASSPLGRAGYEQYF TGTGCCAGCAGCCCATTAGGCAGGGCCGGCTACGAGCAGTACTTC
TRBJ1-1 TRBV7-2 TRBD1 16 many CASSLPKTGFNTEAFF TGTGCCAGCAGCTTACCCAAGACAGGGTTTAACACTGAAGCTTTCTTT
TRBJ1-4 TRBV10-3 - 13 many CASQLSTNEKLFF TGTGCCTCCCAGCTTTCAACTAATGAAAAACTGTTTTTT
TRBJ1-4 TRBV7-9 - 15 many CASSSAGGLKEKLFF TGTGCCAGCAGCTCCGCCGGGGGGCTAAAAGAAAAACTGTTTTTT
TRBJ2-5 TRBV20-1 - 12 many CSARRALETQYF TGCAGTGCTCGGAGGGCCCTGGAGACCCAGTACTTC
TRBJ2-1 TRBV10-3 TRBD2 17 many CAISEFPASGIYNEQFF TGTGCCATCAGTGAGTTCCCCGCTAGCGGGATCTACAATGAGCAGTTCTTC
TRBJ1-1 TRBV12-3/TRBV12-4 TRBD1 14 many CASNPGQGITEAFF TGTGCCAGCAACCCCGGACAGGGCATCACTGAAGCTTTCTTT
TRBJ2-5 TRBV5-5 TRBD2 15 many CASSQSGGSGETQYF TGTGCCAGCAGTCAATCGGGGGGGAGCGGAGAGACCCAGTACTTC
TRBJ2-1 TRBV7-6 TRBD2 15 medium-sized CASSLRRGGDNEQFF TGTGCCAGCAGCTTACGGCGGGGGGGCGACAATGAGCAGTTCTTC
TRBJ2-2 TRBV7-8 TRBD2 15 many CASSSKRGGTGELFF TGTGCCAGCAGCTCAAAGCGGGGTGGTACCGGGGAGCTGTTTTTT
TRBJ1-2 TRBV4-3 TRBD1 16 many CASSRSRDRGLYGYTF TGCGCCAGCAGCCGGTCCCGGGACAGGGGTCTCTATGGCTACACCTTC
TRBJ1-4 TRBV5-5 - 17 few CASSLGVTGGGNEKLFF TGTGCCAGCAGCTTGGGGGTGACAGGAGGGGGGAATGAAAAACTGTTTTTT
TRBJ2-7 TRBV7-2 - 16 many CASSLVREPNVHEQYF TGTGCCAGCAGCTTAGTCCGAGAGCCCAACGTTCACGAGCAGTACTTC
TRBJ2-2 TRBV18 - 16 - CASSPPDVSNTGELFF TGTGCCAGCTCACCACCTGATGTTTCAAACACCGGGGAGCTGTTTTTT
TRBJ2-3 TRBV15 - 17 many CATSRGIRTGSTDTQYF TGTGCCACCAGCAGAGGTATTCGGACTGGCAGCACAGATACGCAGTATTTT
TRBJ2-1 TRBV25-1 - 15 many CASSEYQSSYNEQFF TGTGCCAGCAGTGAGTACCAGAGCTCCTACAATGAGCAGTTCTTC
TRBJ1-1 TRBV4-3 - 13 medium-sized CASSQQRAREAFF TGCGCCAGCAGCCAACAAAGGGCCCGTGAAGCTTTCTTT
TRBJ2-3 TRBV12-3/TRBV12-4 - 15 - CATSPTRGRRDSQYF TGTGCCACCAGTCCCACTAGAGGGAGAAGAGATTCGCAGTATTTT
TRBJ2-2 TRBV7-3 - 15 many CASSLLLGNTGELFF TGTGCCAGCAGCTTATTACTCGGGAACACCGGGGAGCTGTTTTTT
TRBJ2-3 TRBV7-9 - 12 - CASSLLSDTQYF TGTGCCAGCAGCTTGTTGTCGGATACGCAGTATTTT